These T cell receptor beta chains were read from a single sample in a study of T cell responses to AZD1222 COVID-19 vaccine. Data came from immunoSEQ multiplex PCR; TCRdb stores just in-frame clones and leaves some out. In the table there are under 110,000 clones, more than 75% of which are singletons. The sequencing used peripheral blood, collected on day 0 of AZD1222 vaccination. The receptors derive from an adult in good health. The CDR3 runs from the conserved cysteine through the conserved F or W. Each record gives: D gene, J gene, clone size, V gene, CDR3 protein, CDR3 DNA. D genes are given only for firm matches. Not all rows give a size; the values are once, few, many and, for expanded clones, a class.

D: NA
J: TRBJ1-6
size: once
V: TRBV6-4
CDR3: CASSRGNVGSPLHF
DNA: TGTGCCAGCAGTCGGGGGAATGTTGGTTCACCCCTCCACTTT

D: TRBD2
J: TRBJ2-3
size: NA
V: TRBV2
CDR3: CASASASGSTDTQYF
DNA: TGTGCCAGCGCCTCGGCTAGCGGGAGCACAGATACGCAGTATTTT

D: NA
J: TRBJ1-4
size: NA
V: TRBV7-9
CDR3: CASSLGKEKLFF
DNA: TGTGCCAGCAGCCTTGGGAAAGAAAAACTGTTTTTT

D: TRBD1
J: TRBJ2-7
size: NA
V: TRBV7-2
CDR3: CASSLQGPPYEQYF
DNA: TGTGCCAGCAGCCTACAGGGGCCGCCATACGAGCAGTACTTC

D: NA
J: TRBJ1-3
size: NA
V: TRBV28
CDR3: CASTSGGGNTIYF
DNA: TGTGCCAGCACCTCGGGGGGCGGAAACACCATATATTTT

D: NA
J: TRBJ2-2
size: NA
V: TRBV24-1
CDR3: CATSDRQASRGIYTGELFF
DNA: TGTGCCACCAGTGATCGACAGGCCTCAAGGGGTATTTACACCGGGGAGCTGTTTTTT

D: TRBD1
J: TRBJ1-1
size: few
V: TRBV5-4
CDR3: CASSFADRASEAFF
DNA: TGTGCCAGCAGCTTCGCCGACAGGGCTTCTGAAGCTTTCTTT

D: NA
J: TRBJ2-5
size: NA
V: TRBV12-3/TRBV12-4
CDR3: CASSPGPPETQYF
DNA: TGTGCCAGCAGCCCGGGTCCCCCGGAGACCCAGTACTTC

D: NA
J: TRBJ2-1
size: NA
V: TRBV7-2
CDR3: CASSHRTEGRNEQFF
DNA: TGTGCCAGCAGCCATCGGACTGAGGGGCGCAATGAGCAGTTCTTC

D: NA
J: TRBJ2-1
size: NA
V: TRBV3-1/TRBV3-2
CDR3: CASSQPQGTISYNEQFF
DNA: TGTGCCAGCAGCCAGCCACAGGGGACTATCTCCTACAATGAGCAGTTCTTC

D: NA
J: TRBJ1-4
size: NA
V: TRBV28
CDR3: CASSFTRGNPNEKLFF
DNA: TGTGCCAGCAGTTTCACGAGGGGGAACCCAAATGAAAAACTGTTTTTT

D: TRBD1
J: TRBJ2-5
size: NA
V: TRBV5-1
CDR3: CASRLDGTGVSETQYF
DNA: TGCGCCAGCAGGTTAGACGGGACAGGGGTTTCCGAGACCCAGTACTTC

D: NA
J: TRBJ2-1
size: NA
V: TRBV21-1
CDR3: CASSSSEGLAGVSYNEQFF
DNA: TGTGCCAGCAGCTCCAGCGAGGGACTAGCGGGAGTATCTTACAATGAGCAGTTCTTC

D: TRBD1
J: TRBJ1-1
size: NA
V: TRBV4-1
CDR3: CASSRDRVDTEAFF
DNA: TGCGCCAGCAGCCGGGACAGGGTTGACACTGAAGCTTTCTTT

D: TRBD1
J: TRBJ1-2
size: NA
V: TRBV6-5
CDR3: CASSYDRDYGYTF
DNA: TGTGCCAGCAGTTACGACAGGGACTATGGCTACACCTTC

D: NA
J: TRBJ1-2
size: NA
V: TRBV7-8
CDR3: CASSQCPECGYTF
DNA: TGTGCCAGCAGTCAATGTCCGGAATGTGGCTACACCTTC

D: NA
J: TRBJ2-7
size: NA
V: TRBV7-3
CDR3: CASSLSPGYEQYF
DNA: TGTGCCAGCAGCCTAAGCCCGGGTTACGAGCAGTACTTC

D: NA
J: TRBJ2-1
size: NA
V: TRBV3-1/TRBV3-2
CDR3: CASSGAPYNEQFF
DNA: TGTGCCAGCAGCGGAGCGCCCTACAATGAGCAGTTCTTC

D: NA
J: TRBJ2-3
size: NA
V: TRBV5-4
CDR3: CASSPRGSPLGADTQYF
DNA: TGTGCCAGCAGCCCTAGGGGATCTCCGCTCGGGGCAGATACGCAGTATTTT

D: NA
J: TRBJ2-3
size: NA
V: TRBV2
CDR3: CASSGGQTQIAGTQYF
DNA: TGTGCCAGCAGCGGGGGACAAACCCAGATAGCGGGTACGCAGTATTTT

D: NA
J: TRBJ2-7
size: NA
V: TRBV7-2
CDR3: CASSFGGEAYEQYF
DNA: TGTGCCAGCAGCTTCGGGGGAGAGGCCTACGAGCAGTACTTC

D: TRBD1
J: TRBJ1-4
size: NA
V: TRBV27
CDR3: CASSLSGDRPNEKLFF
DNA: TGTGCCAGCAGTTTATCCGGGGACAGACCTAATGAAAAACTGTTTTTT

D: NA
J: TRBJ2-1
size: NA
V: TRBV7-2
CDR3: CASSLGEYEQFF
DNA: TGTGCCAGCAGCTTGGGTGAGTATGAGCAGTTCTTC

D: NA
J: TRBJ2-7
size: NA
V: TRBV11-2
CDR3: CASRQALPYEQYF
DNA: TGTGCCAGCAGACAAGCGCTGCCCTACGAGCAGTACTTC

D: NA
J: TRBJ1-2
size: NA
V: TRBV2
CDR3: CATPSWTDYGYTF
DNA: TGTGCCACCCCGAGCTGGACAGACTATGGCTACACCTTC

D: NA
J: TRBJ2-1
size: NA
V: TRBV30
CDR3: CAWRREYNEQFF
DNA: TGTGCCTGGAGGAGGGAGTACAATGAGCAGTTCTTC

D: NA
J: TRBJ2-3
size: NA
V: TRBV2
CDR3: CASSGPPDTQYF
DNA: TGTGCCAGCAGTGGGCCACCGGATACGCAGTATTTT

D: NA
J: TRBJ1-4
size: once
V: TRBV5-1
CDR3: CASSLQVEGEKLFF
DNA: TGCGCCAGCAGCCTCCAGGTTGAGGGTGAAAAACTGTTTTTT

D: NA
J: TRBJ2-3
size: NA
V: TRBV7-3
CDR3: CASSLSYPDTQYF
DNA: TGTGCCAGCAGCTTATCGTATCCAGATACGCAGTATTTT

D: NA
J: TRBJ1-2
size: NA
V: TRBV6-6
CDR3: CASTPTEVYGYTF
DNA: TGTGCCAGCACTCCGACTGAGGTATATGGCTACACCTTC

D: NA
J: TRBJ1-4
size: NA
V: TRBV5-6
CDR3: CASSFVGSNEKLFF
DNA: TGTGCCAGCAGCTTCGTAGGAAGTAATGAAAAACTGTTTTTT

D: TRBD2
J: TRBJ2-2
size: few
V: TRBV28
CDR3: CASSSKGLAGVNTGELFF
DNA: TGTGCCAGCAGTTCAAAGGGACTAGCGGGAGTAAACACCGGGGAGCTGTTTTTT

D: NA
J: TRBJ1-2
size: NA
V: TRBV10-3
CDR3: CAIRSGETPNYGYTF
DNA: TGTGCCATCAGGTCCGGGGAAACTCCTAACTATGGCTACACCTTC

D: NA
J: TRBJ2-2
size: NA
V: TRBV11-2
CDR3: CASSLMSAPPAGELFF
DNA: TGTGCCAGCAGCTTAATGAGTGCGCCTCCTGCCGGGGAGCTGTTTTTT

D: NA
J: TRBJ2-1
size: NA
V: TRBV6-1
CDR3: CASSESALGEQFF
DNA: TGTGCCAGCAGTGAAAGTGCCCTCGGTGAGCAGTTCTTC

D: NA
J: TRBJ2-3
size: NA
V: TRBV5-6
CDR3: CASSLGRPTDTQYF
DNA: TGTGCCAGCAGCTTGGGACGACCCACAGATACGCAGTATTTT

D: NA
J: TRBJ2-7
size: NA
V: TRBV6-5
CDR3: CALNQGSYEQYF
DNA: TGTGCATTAAATCAGGGCTCCTACGAGCAGTACTTC

D: TRBD1
J: TRBJ1-2
size: NA
V: TRBV6-5
CDR3: CASNRDRGMHGYTF
DNA: TGTGCCAGCAACAGGGACAGGGGGATGCATGGCTACACCTTC

D: NA
J: TRBJ1-5
size: NA
V: TRBV11-2
CDR3: CASSPGQGSISNQPQHF
DNA: TGTGCCAGCAGCCCGGGGCAGGGAAGTATTAGCAATCAGCCCCAGCATTTT

D: NA
J: TRBJ1-2
size: NA
V: TRBV28
CDR3: CASSGQAFYGYTF
DNA: TGTGCCAGCAGTGGTCAGGCGTTCTATGGCTACACCTTC

D: NA
J: TRBJ2-2
size: few
V: TRBV19
CDR3: CASSIWGAKDTGELFF
DNA: TGTGCCAGTAGTATATGGGGGGCGAAGGACACCGGGGAGCTGTTTTTT

D: TRBD2
J: TRBJ2-2
size: NA
V: TRBV9
CDR3: CASSPTSGTGELFF
DNA: TGTGCCAGCAGTCCGACTAGCGGGACCGGGGAGCTGTTTTTT

D: NA
J: TRBJ1-6
size: NA
V: TRBV10-3
CDR3: CAISEGTGRNSPLHF
DNA: TGTGCCATCAGTGAGGGGACCGGACGAAATTCACCCCTCCACTTT

D: NA
J: TRBJ1-5
size: once
V: TRBV28
CDR3: CASSGYSNQPQHF
DNA: TGTGCCAGCAGTGGATATAGCAATCAGCCCCAGCATTTT

D: NA
J: TRBJ2-1
size: NA
V: TRBV6-2/TRBV6-3
CDR3: CASSYSAGSDEQFF
DNA: TGTGCCAGCAGTTACTCGGCCGGGAGCGATGAGCAGTTCTTC

D: TRBD2
J: TRBJ2-3
size: NA
V: TRBV3-1/TRBV3-2
CDR3: CASSPPLAAGRDTQYF
DNA: TGTGCCAGCAGCCCCCCCCTAGCGGCCGGTAGAGATACGCAGTATTTT

D: TRBD1
J: TRBJ2-7
size: NA
V: TRBV19
CDR3: CASSTDRDRVEQYF
DNA: TGTGCCAGTAGTACAGACCGGGACAGGGTCGAGCAGTACTTC

D: NA
J: TRBJ1-2
size: NA
V: TRBV28
CDR3: CASSLTRTGYTF
DNA: TGTGCCAGCAGTTTAACCCGTACTGGCTACACCTTC

D: NA
J: TRBJ1-2
size: NA
V: TRBV27
CDR3: CASRTWASDGYTF
DNA: TGTGCCAGCAGGACATGGGCGTCGGATGGCTACACCTTC

D: NA
J: TRBJ2-7
size: few
V: TRBV7-9
CDR3: CASSLLGGNEQYF
DNA: TGTGCCAGCAGCCTTCTCGGAGGGAACGAGCAGTACTTC

D: TRBD1
J: TRBJ1-2
size: NA
V: TRBV12-3/TRBV12-4
CDR3: CASRPDRVYGYTF
DNA: TGTGCCAGCAGACCTGACAGGGTCTATGGCTACACCTTC

D: NA
J: TRBJ2-1
size: once
V: TRBV28
CDR3: CASRNTRVQFF
DNA: TGTGCCAGCAGGAATACTAGGGTTCAGTTCTTC

D: NA
J: TRBJ2-5
size: NA
V: TRBV19
CDR3: CASSVEGGQQETQYF
DNA: TGTGCCAGTAGTGTCGAGGGGGGACAACAAGAGACCCAGTACTTC